This T cell receptor (beta chain) comes out of a study of blood T cells in healthy people across ages. A second PCR of about 7 to 11 cycles used a sample-barcoded 5' primer and a J-beta primer mix. TCRdb reprocessed the 5' RACE reads with MiXCR, giving one entry per CDR3 protein. The sample lists some 1.8 million distinct CDR3 sequences, more than 35% occurring once. The ends lost 6 bases at V and 2 bases at J; junction bases unmatched: 5. The CDR3 loop spans 15 amino acids. Germline CDR1 is MNHEY and CDR2 is SMNVEV (reference sequence). This chain connects TRBV27 to TRBJ2-3, with 10 positions matching TRBD2. The sample taken for sequencing was blood. This clonotype originated in a human donor in good health. In nucleotides, the CDR3 is TGTGCCAGCAGGCCCAGCGGGGGGGACACAGATACGCAGTATTTT. Its protein is CASRPSGGDTDTQYF.